The rows below give T cell receptor beta chains drawn from one sample of a study of response to subunit inactivated influenza vaccine. TCRdb redid the calling of the RT-PCR reads with MiXCR, one entry per CDR3 protein. The data show about 520,000 distinct CDR3 sequences, approximately 9.9% seen once. Sequenced material: PBMCs from blood, taken 45 days after vaccination. The source of these receptors is a man between 50 and 59 years old who received an inactivated influenza vaccine. CDR3s include the opening cysteine and the closing phenylalanine or tryptophan. D genes are given only for firm matches. Clone size, where shown, is once, few, many, or a class for clones that have expanded.

j_call,d_call,clone_size,v_call,cdr3_nt,cdr3_aa
TRBJ1-1,.,.,TRBV6-2/TRBV6-3,TGTGCCAGCAGTACCCTACAGGATAAGAACACTGAAGCTTTCTTT,CASSTLQDKNTEAFF
TRBJ2-1,.,.,TRBV4-3,TGCGCCAGCAGCCAGAGTCTCGGGTTTAGCTCCTACAATGAGCAGTTCTTC,CASSQSLGFSSYNEQFF
TRBJ1-5,.,.,TRBV5-5,TGTGCCAGCAGCTTTGGCACCCTTTTCAATCAGCCCCAGCATTTT,CASSFGTLFNQPQHF
TRBJ2-7,TRBD2,many,TRBV18,TGTGCCAGCTCAAGCCGACGACCGGGACTAGCCCCATCATACGAGCAGTACTTC,CASSSRRPGLAPSYEQYF
TRBJ2-3,.,many,TRBV12-3/TRBV12-4,TGTGCCAGCAGTTTACCAGGGAGCACAGATACGCAGTATTTT,CASSLPGSTDTQYF
TRBJ1-1,.,.,TRBV15,TGTGCCACCAGCAGAGTAACAGAAATAGCTTTCTTT,CATSRVTEIAFF
TRBJ2-7,TRBD2,many,TRBV20-1,TGCAGTGCTAGAGATGTCCTGAGGCGGGAGTCACCCTACGAGCAGTACTTC,CSARDVLRRESPYEQYF
TRBJ2-7,.,.,TRBV20-1,TGCAGTGCTAGTGTGGACCGCGAGCAGTACTTC,CSASVDREQYF
TRBJ2-2,.,many,TRBV6-1,TGTGCCAGCAGGTCAAGACCGAACACCGGGGAGCTGTTTTTT,CASRSRPNTGELFF
TRBJ2-5,.,many,TRBV12-3/TRBV12-4,TGTGCCAGCAGTCCCTCGGTGGAGACCCAGTACTTC,CASSPSVETQYF
TRBJ2-5,TRBD1,few,TRBV24-1,TGTGCCACCAGTGACCCCGGACAGGGAGATGGGTCCCAGTACTTC,CATSDPGQGDGSQYF
TRBJ2-7,TRBD2,once,TRBV18,TGTGCCAGCTCACCACGGATACTAGCGGGGGGCAACTACGAGCAGTACTTC,CASSPRILAGGNYEQYF
TRBJ2-1,.,.,TRBV20-1,TGCAGTGCTACAGGGAACGGGCGGGACTCCTACAATGAGCAGTTCTTC,CSATGNGRDSYNEQFF
TRBJ2-5,.,.,TRBV29-1,TGCAGCGTTGAAGGACTAGTTCACCGGGAGACCCAGTACTTC,CSVEGLVHRETQYF
TRBJ2-1,.,many,TRBV9,TGTGCCAGCAGCGTAGCGTTAGGGGAGCAGTTCTTC,CASSVALGEQFF
TRBJ2-3,.,few,TRBV4-2,TGTGCCAGCAGCCAGACCTGGAGGGGAGAAAGCACAGATACGCAGTATTTT,CASSQTWRGESTDTQYF
TRBJ2-2,.,many,TRBV27,TGTGCCAGCAGCTTAGTGTCCACCGGGGAGCTGTTTTTT,CASSLVSTGELFF
TRBJ1-6,.,few,TRBV5-1,TGCGCCAGCAGCACAGACCCGGGGGGAGATTCACCCCTCCACTTT,CASSTDPGGDSPLHF
TRBJ1-6,.,few,TRBV12-3/TRBV12-4,TGTGCCAGCAGCTCGCAGCGGGGCGTTTCACCCCTCCACTTT,CASSSQRGVSPLHF
TRBJ2-1,.,.,TRBV4-1,TGCGCCAGCAGCCAAGGCGGACATCCCTCCTACAATGAGCAGTTCTTC,CASSQGGHPSYNEQFF
TRBJ1-2,.,.,TRBV5-5,TGTGCCAGCAGCTTGGGAGGTACCCTGAACTATGGCTACACCTTC,CASSLGGTLNYGYTF
TRBJ2-2,.,few,TRBV7-9,TGTGCCAGCAGCACCCGGACGAGCCACACCGGGGAGCTGTTTTTT,CASSTRTSHTGELFF
TRBJ2-5,.,few,TRBV9,TGTGCCAGCAGCGATTGGAAAGAGACCCAGTACTTC,CASSDWKETQYF
TRBJ2-5,.,many,TRBV7-2,TGCGCCAGCAGCGACTCAGGAGAGACCCAGTACTTC,CASSDSGETQYF
TRBJ1-1,.,few,TRBV6-2/TRBV6-3,TGTGCCAGCAGCGCACTGGGGTTAGGCACTGAAGCTTTCTTT,CASSALGLGTEAFF
TRBJ1-2,.,.,TRBV20-1,TGCAGTGCTAGAGATTTGGACAGAGTTCACTATGGCTACACCTTC,CSARDLDRVHYGYTF
TRBJ2-2,.,.,TRBV9,TGTGCCAGCAGCGTAGGTTCCGGCGGCACCGGGGAGCTGTTTTTT,CASSVGSGGTGELFF
TRBJ2-2,TRBD1,few,TRBV12-3/TRBV12-4,TGTGCCAGCAGTCTCAGGGGGTGGGGCACCGGGGAGCTGTTTTTT,CASSLRGWGTGELFF
TRBJ2-7,.,few,TRBV4-1,TGCGCCAGCAGCCAAGATCTGGGGTTCTACGAGCAGTACTTC,CASSQDLGFYEQYF
TRBJ1-5,.,few,TRBV20-1,TGCAGTGCGGGACGACAGCGTCGCAATCAGCCCCAGCATTTT,CSAGRQRRNQPQHF
TRBJ2-3,.,many,TRBV12-3/TRBV12-4,TGTGCCAGCTCTAGACGAAGCACAGATACGCAGTATTTT,CASSRRSTDTQYF
TRBJ1-1,TRBD1,.,TRBV6-1,TGTGCCAGCAGCCCCCCTCTAGGACAGGGGGGCACTGAAGCTTTCTTT,CASSPPLGQGGTEAFF
TRBJ2-2,.,few,TRBV9,TGTGCCAGCAGCGTAGCCTCAAGCGGGGAGCTGTTTTTT,CASSVASSGELFF